The T cell receptor (beta chain) under discussion was sequenced for a study of T cell responses to AZD1222 COVID-19 vaccine. Germline CDR1 reads SGDLS; CDR2 reads YYNGEE. The V segment lost 2 bases and the J segment 3 bases; nucleotides outside the gene matches: 4. The CDR3 has 14 amino acids. This clone was counted a single time. Its matching antigen is unknown. Findings of the study overall: AZD1222 recipients seropositive at baseline numbered only five to seven. Spike-specific TCR breadth rose after two AZD1222 doses, and depth rose as well. Repertoires in all cases were sampled only once the peak T cell response had passed.

Clones were sequenced by immunoSEQ multiplex PCR, and TCRdb holds only the in-frame ones, with some missing. The top ten hold 10% to 15% of the sample, which has about 130,000 clones, 70% to 90% seen once. The chain joins TRBV9 to TRBJ2-7, with 8 bases identical to TRBD1. The input for sequencing was peripheral blood, taken on day 0 of AZD1222 vaccination. This clonotype was sampled from an adult in good health. The CDR3 sequence: CASSVGQGDYEQYF. The DNA of the CDR3 is TGTGCCAGCAGCGTCGGACAGGGCGACTACGAGCAGTACTTC.